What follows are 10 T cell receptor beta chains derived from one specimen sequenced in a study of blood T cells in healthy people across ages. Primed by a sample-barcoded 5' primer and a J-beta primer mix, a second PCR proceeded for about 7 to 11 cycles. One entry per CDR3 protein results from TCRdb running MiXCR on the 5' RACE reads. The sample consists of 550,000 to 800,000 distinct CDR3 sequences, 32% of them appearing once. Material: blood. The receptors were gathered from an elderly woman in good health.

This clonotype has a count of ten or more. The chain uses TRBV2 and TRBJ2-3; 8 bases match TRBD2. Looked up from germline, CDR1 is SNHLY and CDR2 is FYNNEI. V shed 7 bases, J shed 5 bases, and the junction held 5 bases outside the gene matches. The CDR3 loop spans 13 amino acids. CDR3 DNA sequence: TGTGCCAGCAAAGGACTAGCAGTAGATACGCAGTATTTT. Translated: CASKGLAVDTQYF. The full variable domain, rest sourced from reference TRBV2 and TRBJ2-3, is EPEVTQTPSHQVTQMGQEVILRCVPISNHLYFYWYRQILGQKVEFLVSFYNNEISEKSEIFDDQFSVERPDGSNFTLKIRSTKLEDSAMYFCASKGLAVDTQYFGPGTRLTVL.

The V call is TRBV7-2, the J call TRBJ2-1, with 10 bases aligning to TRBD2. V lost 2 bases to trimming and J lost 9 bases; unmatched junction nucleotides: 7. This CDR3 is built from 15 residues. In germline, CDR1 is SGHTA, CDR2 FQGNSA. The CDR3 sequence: CASSLSLAGVGEQFF. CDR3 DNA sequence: TGTGCCAGCAGCTTAAGTCTAGCGGGAGTCGGTGAGCAGTTCTTC.

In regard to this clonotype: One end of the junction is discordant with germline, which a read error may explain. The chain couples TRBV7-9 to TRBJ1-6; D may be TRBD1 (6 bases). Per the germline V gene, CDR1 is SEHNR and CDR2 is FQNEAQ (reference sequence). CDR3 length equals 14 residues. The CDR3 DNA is TGTGTCAGCAGCACCGGACAGATCAATTCACCCCTCCACTTT. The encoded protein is CVSSTGQINSPLHF.

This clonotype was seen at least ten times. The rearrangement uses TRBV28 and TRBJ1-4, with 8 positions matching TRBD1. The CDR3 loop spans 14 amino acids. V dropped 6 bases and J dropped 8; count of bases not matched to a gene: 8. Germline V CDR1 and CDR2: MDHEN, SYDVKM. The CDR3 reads CASSRQGRLEKLFF. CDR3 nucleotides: TGTGCCAGCAGCCGACAGGGGCGCCTCGAAAAACTGTTTTTT.

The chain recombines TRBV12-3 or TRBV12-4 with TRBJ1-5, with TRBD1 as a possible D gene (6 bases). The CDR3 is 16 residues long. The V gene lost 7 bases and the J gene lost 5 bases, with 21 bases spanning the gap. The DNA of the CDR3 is TGTGCCAGCATGCGAGCCGGGCAGGGGCCTTATCAGCCCCAGCATTTT. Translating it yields CASMRAGQGPYQPQHF.

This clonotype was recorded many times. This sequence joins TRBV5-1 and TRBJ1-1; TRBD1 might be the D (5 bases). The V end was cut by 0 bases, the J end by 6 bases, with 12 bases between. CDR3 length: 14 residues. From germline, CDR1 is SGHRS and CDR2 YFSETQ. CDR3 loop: CASSLDGAWAEAFF. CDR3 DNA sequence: TGCGCCAGCAGCTTGGACGGGGCATGGGCTGAAGCTTTCTTT.

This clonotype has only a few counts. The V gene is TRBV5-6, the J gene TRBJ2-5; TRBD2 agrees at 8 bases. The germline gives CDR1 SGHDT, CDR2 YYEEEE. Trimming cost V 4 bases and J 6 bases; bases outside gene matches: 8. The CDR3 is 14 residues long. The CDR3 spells CASSSRGGRKTQYF. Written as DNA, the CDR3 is TGTGCCAGCAGCAGTCGGGGGGGCCGGAAGACCCAGTACTTC. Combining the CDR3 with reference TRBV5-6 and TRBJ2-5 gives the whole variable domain DAGVTQSPTHLIKTRGQQVTLRCSPKSGHDTVSWYQQALGQGPQFIFQYYEEEERQRGNFPDRFSGHQFPNYSSELNVNALLLGDSALYLCASSSRGGRKTQYFGPGTRLLVL.

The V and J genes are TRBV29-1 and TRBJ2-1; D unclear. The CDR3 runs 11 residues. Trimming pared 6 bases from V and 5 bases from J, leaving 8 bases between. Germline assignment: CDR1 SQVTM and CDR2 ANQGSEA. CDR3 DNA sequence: TGCAGCGTGGATAGAGACAATGAGCAGTTCTTC. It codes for CSVDRDNEQFF.

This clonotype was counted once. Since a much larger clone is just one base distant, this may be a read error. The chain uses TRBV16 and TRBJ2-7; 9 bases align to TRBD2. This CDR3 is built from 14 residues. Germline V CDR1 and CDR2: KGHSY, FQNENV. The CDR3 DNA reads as TGTCCCAGCAGCCCGCGGGGGGGCAACTACGAGCAGTACTTC. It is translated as CPSSPRGGNYEQYF.

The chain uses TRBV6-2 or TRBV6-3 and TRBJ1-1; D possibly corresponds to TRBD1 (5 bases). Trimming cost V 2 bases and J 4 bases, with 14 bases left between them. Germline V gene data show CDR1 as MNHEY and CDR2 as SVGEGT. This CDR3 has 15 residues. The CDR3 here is CASSYAGTRSTEAFF. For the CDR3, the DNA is TGTGCCAGCAGTTACGCCGGGACTAGGAGCACTGAAGCTTTCTTT.